This entry concerns a single T cell receptor (beta chain). What it recognizes is unknown. Here immunoSEQ multiplex PCR was the method, and the copy in TCRdb shows in-frame clones only, minus some. The table has around 130,000 clones, around 90% seen once. The source of the sample is a study of T cell responses to AZD1222 COVID-19 vaccine. Whole-study findings and limits: Among AZD1222 vaccinees, only 5 to 7 were seropositive at baseline. Repertoire collection took place solely once the T cell response had peaked. Spike regions recognized by vaccine-associated CD4 TCRs spanned the protein, led by 160-218 and 743-854. Close to half of all spike-specific TCRs reportedly target regions of the variants that are unmutated.

The CDR3 length is 16 residues. The V gene's germline CDR1 is SGHAT and CDR2 FQNNGV. The V and J ends lost 0 bases and 0 bases respectively, with 11 bases between them. Sequencing used peripheral blood, obtained 28 days after the second dose of the MenACWY control vaccine. The chain carries TRBV11-2 and TRBJ2-5; D is perhaps TRBD2 (5 bases). This TCR was sampled from an adult who received the MenACWY meningococcal vaccine as a control. The CDR3 DNA reads TGTGCCAGCAGCTTAGATCAACCGGGGAACCAAGAGACCCAGTACTTC. Encoded protein: CASSLDQPGNQETQYF.